This is a list of T cell receptor beta chains from one sample in a study of T cells in Graves' hyperthyroidism and ophthalmopathy. TCRdb reprocessed the multiplex PCR reads via MiXCR and lists one record per CDR3 protein. The profile shows hundreds of thousands of distinct CDR3 sequences, about a sixth of them singletons. The sequenced sample consisted of blood. The receptor set was obtained from a woman between 25 and 40 years old with Graves' hyperthyroidism. Each CDR3 is given with its conserved first and last residue. Each record gives: CDR3 DNA, CDR3 protein, CDR3 length, D gene, J gene, V gene, clone size. A D gene is named only where the DNA matches it firmly. Some rows have no size entry. The others give once, few or many, or a class for an expanded clone.

DNA: TGTGCCAGCAGCCAAGCGGGGGGCAGGGGCTACGAGCAGTACTTC; CDR3: CASSQAGGRGYEQYF; length: 15; D: -; J: TRBJ2-7; V: TRBV14; size: -
DNA: TGCGCCACTTTCAGGGGAGAGAACACTGAAGCTTTCTTT; CDR3: CATFRGENTEAFF; length: 13; D: -; J: TRBJ1-1; V: TRBV10-2; size: -
DNA: TGTGCCAGCAGCTTAGAAGCGGGCAATGAGCAGTTCTTC; CDR3: CASSLEAGNEQFF; length: 13; D: -; J: TRBJ2-1; V: TRBV7-2; size: many
DNA: TGTGCCAGCAGTTTAGTGACAGGGGGGGCCGGGGAGCTGTTTTTT; CDR3: CASSLVTGGAGELFF; length: 15; D: TRBD1; J: TRBJ2-2; V: TRBV12-3/TRBV12-4; size: many
DNA: TGTGCCAGCAGCCGACAGGGGCGCACTGAAGCTTTCTTT; CDR3: CASSRQGRTEAFF; length: 13; D: TRBD1; J: TRBJ1-1; V: TRBV6-2/TRBV6-3; size: few
DNA: TGCGCCAGCAGCTACGGACTAGGGACTAAGGGGGATGAGCAGTTCTTC; CDR3: CASSYGLGTKGDEQFF; length: 16; D: -; J: TRBJ2-1; V: TRBV5-1; size: many
DNA: TGTGCCACCAGGGGGTCCGGACAGCAAGAGACCCAGTACTTC; CDR3: CATRGSGQQETQYF; length: 14; D: -; J: TRBJ2-5; V: TRBV24-1; size: few
DNA: TGTGCCAGCAGTGATGAGGCGGCACAAACAGAGACCCAGTACTTC; CDR3: CASSDEAAQTETQYF; length: 15; D: -; J: TRBJ2-5; V: TRBV2; size: many
DNA: TGTGCCAGCAGTTTGAGGTTGGACAGGGCCATCTCCTACGAGCAGTACTTC; CDR3: CASSLRLDRAISYEQYF; length: 17; D: TRBD1; J: TRBJ2-7; V: TRBV27; size: many
DNA: TGCGCCAGCATGAGACTAGCGGGGAACACCGGGGAGCTGTTTTTT; CDR3: CASMRLAGNTGELFF; length: 15; D: TRBD2; J: TRBJ2-2; V: TRBV5-1; size: few
DNA: TGCAGTGCTAGAGATGGGGGTTATGGTGAAAAACTGTTTTTT; CDR3: CSARDGGYGEKLFF; length: 14; D: -; J: TRBJ1-4; V: TRBV20-1; size: -
DNA: TGTGCCAGCACCCGACAGGGTAGTGAAAAACTGTTTTTT; CDR3: CASTRQGSEKLFF; length: 13; D: TRBD1; J: TRBJ1-4; V: TRBV28; size: many
DNA: TGCAGTGCTTTCATCCAGGGACGGAGTGAGCAGTTCTTC; CDR3: CSAFIQGRSEQFF; length: 13; D: -; J: TRBJ2-1; V: TRBV20-1; size: -
DNA: TGTGCCAGCACCGAGGGCAGTTGGGTGTACCAAGAGACCCAGTACTTC; CDR3: CASTEGSWVYQETQYF; length: 16; D: -; J: TRBJ2-5; V: TRBV28; size: many
DNA: TGTGCCAGCTCAGCGGGACAGAACACTGGAGCTTTCTTT; CDR3: CASSAGQNTGAFF; length: 13; D: TRBD1; J: TRBJ1-1; V: TRBV18; size: -
DNA: TGTGCCAGCACCAGAGCCTACGAGCAGTACTTC; CDR3: CASTRAYEQYF; length: 11; D: -; J: TRBJ2-7; V: TRBV9; size: many
DNA: TGTGCCAGCAGTTGGTCTAGGGACACGGGGGACGAGCAGTACTTC; CDR3: CASSWSRDTGDEQYF; length: 15; D: -; J: TRBJ2-7; V: TRBV28; size: many
DNA: TGTGCCAGCAGTTATCGAACTAGCGGGAGAGTGAGCACAGATACGCAGTATTTT; CDR3: CASSYRTSGRVSTDTQYF; length: 18; D: TRBD2; J: TRBJ2-3; V: TRBV6-6; size: -
DNA: TGCGCCAGCAGCCAGGGACTAGCAGACCAAGAGACCCAGTACTTC; CDR3: CASSQGLADQETQYF; length: 15; D: TRBD2; J: TRBJ2-5; V: TRBV5-1; size: -
DNA: TGTGCCAGCAGTTTAAAGTTTTCCGGGGAGCTGTTTTTT; CDR3: CASSLKFSGELFF; length: 13; D: -; J: TRBJ2-2; V: TRBV12-3/TRBV12-4; size: many
DNA: TGTGCCAGCCACGGGGGATACGAGCAGTACTTC; CDR3: CASHGGYEQYF; length: 11; D: -; J: TRBJ2-7; V: TRBV28; size: many
DNA: TGTGCCAGCAGCCAATGGGCGAACAATGAGCAGTTCTTC; CDR3: CASSQWANNEQFF; length: 13; D: -; J: TRBJ2-1; V: TRBV4-2; size: -
DNA: TGCAGTGCTAGCTCAGGGATATACACTGAAGCTTTCTTT; CDR3: CSASSGIYTEAFF; length: 13; D: -; J: TRBJ1-1; V: TRBV20-1; size: many
DNA: TGTGCCAGCAGTCGGACAGGGAGGAATGAGCAGTTCTTC; CDR3: CASSRTGRNEQFF; length: 13; D: TRBD1; J: TRBJ2-1; V: TRBV6-2/TRBV6-3; size: -
DNA: TGCGCCAGCAGCCAACCACAGGGGAGACCTGAAGCTTTCTTT; CDR3: CASSQPQGRPEAFF; length: 14; D: TRBD1; J: TRBJ1-1; V: TRBV4-1; size: -
DNA: TGCAGTGCTAGTCGTGTTAGCGGGAAAGGGACCCAGTACTTC; CDR3: CSASRVSGKGTQYF; length: 14; D: TRBD2; J: TRBJ2-5; V: TRBV20-1; size: -
DNA: TGTGCCAGCAGCGCTAGCGGGAACTCCTACGAGCAGTACTTC; CDR3: CASSASGNSYEQYF; length: 14; D: TRBD2; J: TRBJ2-7; V: TRBV9; size: -
DNA: TGTGCCAGCAGTGCCACCCTTAGACCTGAGACCGGGGAGCTGTTTTTT; CDR3: CASSATLRPETGELFF; length: 16; D: -; J: TRBJ2-2; V: TRBV6-1; size: -
DNA: TGTGCCGGCAGCCCCGGGACTCTCACAGATACGCAGTATTTT; CDR3: CAGSPGTLTDTQYF; length: 14; D: -; J: TRBJ2-3; V: TRBV7-2; size: -
DNA: TGCGCCAGCAGCCACAGTGCCCCATGGGGCAGGATTGGCGAGCAGTACTTC; CDR3: CASSHSAPWGRIGEQYF; length: 17; D: -; J: TRBJ2-7; V: TRBV4-3; size: few
DNA: TGTGCCAGCGACCAAGGACTAGCGGGTCCTAGTGAGCAGTTCTTC; CDR3: CASDQGLAGPSEQFF; length: 15; D: TRBD2; J: TRBJ2-1; V: TRBV9; size: many
DNA: TGCGCCAGCACGTGGGACTCACAAGAATACAATGAGCAGTTCTTC; CDR3: CASTWDSQEYNEQFF; length: 15; D: -; J: TRBJ2-1; V: TRBV5-1; size: -
DNA: TGTGCCAGCAGCTCAGGGGATACGCAGTATTTT; CDR3: CASSSGDTQYF; length: 11; D: -; J: TRBJ2-3; V: TRBV13; size: many
DNA: TGTGCCGTCCGGGACAACGATGAAAAACTGTTTTTT; CDR3: CAVRDNDEKLFF; length: 12; D: -; J: TRBJ1-4; V: TRBV2; size: many
DNA: TGTGCCAGCAGCCAATATCAGGCTAGCGGGTCCGACGAGCAGTACTTC; CDR3: CASSQYQASGSDEQYF; length: 16; D: TRBD2; J: TRBJ2-7; V: TRBV3-1; size: -
DNA: TGCAGTGCTAGGGGTAGGGCCTCTGGGGCCAACGTCCTGACTTTC; CDR3: CSARGRASGANVLTF; length: 15; D: -; J: TRBJ2-6; V: TRBV20-1; size: few
DNA: TGCAGTGCTAGCCGTTACTCCTACAATGAGCAGTTCTTC; CDR3: CSASRYSYNEQFF; length: 13; D: -; J: TRBJ2-1; V: TRBV20-1; size: -
DNA: TGTGCCAGCAGCGTGATCGTTTTAGCGGGAGTGAGCAATGAGCAGTTCTTC; CDR3: CASSVIVLAGVSNEQFF; length: 17; D: TRBD2; J: TRBJ2-1; V: TRBV11-2; size: -
DNA: TGCAGTGCTACAGAGCCCGGGTATAGCACAGATACGCAGTATTTT; CDR3: CSATEPGYSTDTQYF; length: 15; D: -; J: TRBJ2-3; V: TRBV20-1; size: many
DNA: TGTGCCAGCGGGGAAGGGAGGGGGTGGAAGACCCAGTACTTC; CDR3: CASGEGRGWKTQYF; length: 14; D: -; J: TRBJ2-5; V: TRBV12-3/TRBV12-4; size: -
DNA: TGTGCCAGTAGTGGTTTGGGACACTCGTCAGAGACCCAGTACTTC; CDR3: CASSGLGHSSETQYF; length: 15; D: -; J: TRBJ2-5; V: TRBV19; size: -
DNA: TGTGCCAGCAGCTACCCGGCGCCTCAAGGAGACATTCAGTACTTC; CDR3: CASSYPAPQGDIQYF; length: 15; D: -; J: TRBJ2-4; V: TRBV7-9; size: few
DNA: TGTGCCAGCAGTACGAGCGGGACAGATACGCAGTATTTT; CDR3: CASSTSGTDTQYF; length: 13; D: -; J: TRBJ2-3; V: TRBV12-3/TRBV12-4; size: many
DNA: TGTGCCATTTCGACTTCTTTAAGGAGCTCCTACAATGAGCAGTTCTTC; CDR3: CAISTSLRSSYNEQFF; length: 16; D: -; J: TRBJ2-1; V: TRBV10-3; size: few
DNA: TGCAGTGCTAGTATAGGGGGCGTCTATGGCTACACCTTC; CDR3: CSASIGGVYGYTF; length: 13; D: TRBD1; J: TRBJ1-2; V: TRBV20-1; size: many
DNA: TGTGCCAGCAGTATCCAAGCCTACGAGCAGTACTTC; CDR3: CASSIQAYEQYF; length: 12; D: -; J: TRBJ2-7; V: TRBV6-2/TRBV6-3; size: few
DNA: TGTGCCAGCAGCTTATCTTGGGGAGTAGGCGACTACGAGCAGTACTTC; CDR3: CASSLSWGVGDYEQYF; length: 16; D: -; J: TRBJ2-7; V: TRBV7-9; size: -
DNA: TGTGCCAGCAGTTTTACTAGCTCGGAAAGTACAGATACGCAGTATTTT; CDR3: CASSFTSSESTDTQYF; length: 16; D: -; J: TRBJ2-3; V: TRBV27; size: many
DNA: TGTGCCAGCAGCCAAAGGAGGGTCCAACCCGGGGAGCTGTTTTTT; CDR3: CASSQRRVQPGELFF; length: 15; D: -; J: TRBJ2-2; V: TRBV14; size: -
DNA: TGTGCCAGCAGTTTATCCCGGACAGAAACTAATGAAAAACTGTTTTTT; CDR3: CASSLSRTETNEKLFF; length: 16; D: -; J: TRBJ1-4; V: TRBV28; size: few
DNA: TGTGCCAGCTCACCAGCGAGCGAGTCTCAAGAGACCCAGTACTTC; CDR3: CASSPASESQETQYF; length: 15; D: -; J: TRBJ2-5; V: TRBV18; size: many
DNA: TGTGCCAGCATAGGGGGGGGGACACCCGACACCGGGGAGCTGTTTTTT; CDR3: CASIGGGTPDTGELFF; length: 16; D: -; J: TRBJ2-2; V: TRBV28; size: -
DNA: TGTGCCAGCAGCACTAACATAGGGGCAGGGTGGAATTCACCCCTCCACTTT; CDR3: CASSTNIGAGWNSPLHF; length: 17; D: -; J: TRBJ1-6; V: TRBV7-8; size: few
DNA: TGTGCCAGCAGCGTAGGGAGAGGGGGCGCAGGCTATGGCTACACCTTC; CDR3: CASSVGRGGAGYGYTF; length: 16; D: TRBD1; J: TRBJ1-2; V: TRBV9; size: few
DNA: TGTGCCAGCAGCCAAGGACGGGAAGCGGGCCCCCTCTACAATGAGCAGTTCTTC; CDR3: CASSQGREAGPLYNEQFF; length: 18; D: -; J: TRBJ2-1; V: TRBV3-2; size: -
DNA: TGTGCCAGCAGCCAAGAAGAAGGGGCTAATGAAAAACTGTTTTTT; CDR3: CASSQEEGANEKLFF; length: 15; D: -; J: TRBJ1-4; V: TRBV4-2; size: few
DNA: TGTGCCAGCGAACCGGGACAGGGGGTTATTGAGCAGTTCTTC; CDR3: CASEPGQGVIEQFF; length: 14; D: TRBD1; J: TRBJ2-1; V: TRBV28; size: many
DNA: TGTGCCAGCAGGAGGATTAATGATCAGCCCCAGCATTTT; CDR3: CASRRINDQPQHF; length: 13; D: -; J: TRBJ1-5; V: TRBV6-1; size: many
DNA: TGTGCCAGCAGTTACGGAGGCGCCGGAAACACCATATATTTT; CDR3: CASSYGGAGNTIYF; length: 14; D: -; J: TRBJ1-3; V: TRBV6-2/TRBV6-3; size: few
DNA: TGTGCCAGCAGCCAAGCGGGGTACTATGGCTACACCTTC; CDR3: CASSQAGYYGYTF; length: 13; D: -; J: TRBJ1-2; V: TRBV3-1; size: many